A single sample gave rise to the 22 T cell receptor beta chains below, sequenced in a study of cytomegalovirus exposure and HLA in healthy donors. Use of 60 Vbeta and 13 Jbeta primers characterized the PCR. The data were produced by immunoSEQ multiplex PCR, yet TCRdb's version contains in-frame clones alone and is incomplete. The sample holds around 110,000 clones, roughly 82% seen once. The sample taken for sequencing was PBMCs. Receptor source: a man in his forties or fifties in good health and CMV-seronegative.

This clone came up a few times. The chain is built from TRBV6-6 and TRBJ1-4; 8 bases are shared with TRBD1. The V gene end was trimmed by 2 bases and the J gene end by 7 bases; junction bases not matched to a gene: 6. Germline CDR1 and CDR2: MNHNY and SVGAGI (reference sequence). CDR3 size: 15 residues. For the CDR3, the DNA is TGTGCCAGCAGTTACCCAGGGACAGGAGGTGAAAAACTGTTTTTT. Translation gives CASSYPGTGGEKLFF.

This rearrangement joins TRBV18 to TRBJ2-7; maybe TRBD1 (5 bases). V dropped 5 bases and J dropped 6 bases, with 11 bases sitting between them. Germline V lookup: CDR1 KGHSH, CDR2 LQKENI. This CDR3 is built from 12 residues. The CDR3 sequence is CASSTDRSEQYV. Here the CDR3 DNA reads TGTGCCAGCTCAACCGACAGATCCGAGCAGTACGTC.

This chain connects TRBV5-4 to TRBJ1-5, with a possible D match to TRBD1 (5 bases). The V end was cut by 4 bases, the J end by 6 bases, with 8 bases between. The CDR3 length is 12 residues. Germline lookup yields CDR1 SGHNT and CDR2 YYREEE (reference sequence). DNA of the CDR3: TGTGCCAGCAGCCGGGACTTTCAGCCCCAGCATTTT. It is translated as CASSRDFQPQHF.

The chain couples TRBV5-4 to TRBJ2-2; TRBD1 is a possible D gene (5 bases). The CDR3 is made up of 17 amino acids. Germline V gives CDR1 SGHNT, CDR2 YYREEE (reference sequence). With 4 bases removed from V and 3 bases from J, the gap between germline ends came to 19 bases. Here the CDR3 DNA reads TGTGCCAGCAGCCGCGGACAAGGGCCTCACGACACCGGGGAGCTGTTTTTT. Translation gives CASSRGQGPHDTGELFF.

The V gene is TRBV10-3, the J gene TRBJ2-1; 7 bases map to TRBD2. With 5 bases clipped from V and 13 bases from J, the junction kept 11 bases outside the gene matches. The germline V gene encodes CDR1 ENHRY and CDR2 SYGVKD. This CDR3 comprises 13 residues. The CDR3 protein is CAISSPGLYQQFF. DNA for the CDR3: TGTGCCATCAGTTCACCGGGACTATATCAACAGTTCTTC.

This chain uses TRBV28 with TRBJ1-6, with TRBD1 identical over 8 bases. The V and J ends lost 2 bases and 4 bases, in that order; junction bases with no gene match: 7. The V gene's germline CDR1 is MDHEN and CDR2 SYDVKM. This CDR3 has 17 residues. The CDR3 sequence: CASSLSSQGVYNSPLHF. As DNA, the CDR3 is TGTGCCAGCAGTTTAAGTTCACAGGGGGTGTATAATTCACCCCTCCACTTT. Full variable domain (rest looked up from reference TRBV28 and TRBJ1-6): DVKVTQSSRYLVKRTGEKVFLECVQDMDHENMFWYRQDPGLGLRLIYFSYDVKMKEKGDIPEGYSVSREKKERFSLILESASTNQTSMYLCASSLSSQGVYNSPLHFGNGTRLTVT.

V usage is TRBV21-1 and J usage is TRBJ2-2; the DNA was not compared with TRBD1, the D call given in the table. TRBV21-1 is labeled a pseudogene. CDR3 size: 17 residues. The CDR3 here is CASSKKGSGTGTGELFF. The CDR3 nucleotides are TGTGCCAGCAGCAAAAAGGGCTCCGGGACAGGAACCGGGGAGCTGTTTTTT.

This clone was observed a single time. V gene TRBV5-6 combines with J gene TRBJ1-2; TRBD1 aligns across 8 bases. After removal of 5 bases from V and 4 bases from J, the junction contained 10 bases not matched to a gene. Germline V CDR1 and CDR2: SGHDT, YYEEEE. This CDR3 contains 15 residues. The CDR3: CASSLLTGVIYGYTF. For the CDR3, the DNA is TGTGCCAGCAGTTTACTGACAGGGGTAATCTATGGCTACACCTTC. Using reference TRBV5-6 and TRBJ1-2 for the parts outside the CDR3, the full variable domain is DAGVTQSPTHLIKTRGQQVTLRCSPKSGHDTVSWYQQALGQGPQFIFQYYEEEERQRGNFPDRFSGHQFPNYSSELNVNALLLGDSALYLCASSLLTGVIYGYTFGSGTRLTVV.

There are a few counts of this clone. The J gene is TRBJ2-7, the V gene TRBV7-8, with 8 bases lining up with TRBD1. The CDR3 runs 14 residues. CDR1 is SGHVS and CDR2 is FQNEAQ in the germline V gene. Trimming took 4 bases from V and 3 from J; bases not matched to a gene: 5. CDR3 bases: TGTGCCAGCAGCTCGAACAGGGGGGTCTACGAGCAGTACTTC. This codes for CASSSNRGVYEQYF.

V gene TRBV19 combines with J gene TRBJ1-5, with D possibly TRBD1 on 6 matching bases. The germline CDR1 and CDR2 sequences are LNHDA and SQIVND (reference sequence). With 6 bases removed from V and 1 base from J, the gap between germline ends came to 10 bases. The CDR3 covers 14 residues. The CDR3: CASSRGSSNQPQHF. DNA for the CDR3: TGTGCCAGTAGCAGGGGCTCAAGCAATCAGCCCCAGCATTTT. Supplemented by reference TRBV19 and TRBJ1-5, the full variable domain reads DGGITQSPKYLFRKEGQNVTLSCEQNLNHDAMYWYRQDPGQGLRLIYYSQIVNDFQKGDIAEGYSVSREKKESFPLTVTSAQKNPTAFYLCASSRGSSNQPQHFGDGTRLSIL.

V usage is TRBV5-6 and J usage is TRBJ2-1; TRBD2 matches 12 bases. Per the germline V gene, CDR1 is SGHDT and CDR2 is YYEEEE. This CDR3 comprises 16 residues. V was pared by 1 base and J by 6 bases, with 5 bases of the junction left unmatched. In nucleotides, the CDR3 is TGTGCCAGCAGCTTGTCCCGACTAGCGGGAGTCAATGAGCAGTTCTTC. Its translation is CASSLSRLAGVNEQFF.

The rearrangement links TRBV7-2 to TRBJ1-2, with TRBD1 identical over 11 bases. The CDR3 spans 16 residues. In germline, CDR1 is SGHTA, CDR2 FQGNSA. The J segment lost 6 bases and the V segment lost 4 bases, leaving 10 bases of the junction unmatched. CDR3 amino acids: CASSSRLGTGGHGYTF. In DNA form, the CDR3 reads TGTGCCAGCAGCTCCCGACTCGGGACAGGGGGTCATGGCTACACCTTC. The full variable domain, with the rest looked up from reference TRBV7-2 and TRBJ1-2, is GAGVSQSPSNKVTEKGKDVELRCDPISGHTALYWYRQSLGQGLEFLIYFQGNSAPDKSGLPSDRFSAERTGGSVSTLTIQRTQQEDSAVYLCASSSRLGTGGHGYTFGSGTRLTVV.

V gene TRBV19 combines with J gene TRBJ2-1; D is possibly TRBD2 (6 bases). The V gene lost 5 bases and the J gene lost 4 bases, with 12 bases spanning the gap. CDR1 and CDR2 (germline): LNHDA, SQIVND (reference sequence). The CDR3 has 14 amino acids. The CDR3 spells CASSRLVSYNEQFF. CDR3 bases: TGTGCCAGTAGTCGACTAGTCTCTTACAATGAGCAGTTCTTC.

The chain has TRBV7-2 and TRBJ1-2; no firm D call. The V end lost 1 base, the J end lost 7 bases, and 19 bases lay between the germline ends. This CDR3 is built from 16 residues. CDR1 is SGHTA and CDR2 is FQGNSA in the germline V gene. CDR3 sequence reads: CASSLVMAATMSGYTF. DNA of the CDR3: TGTGCCAGCAGCTTAGTAATGGCAGCTACTATGAGTGGCTACACCTTC.

This clone was seen only a few times. V and J are TRBV5-4 and TRBJ1-1, with D unclear. The CDR3 spans 13 residues. CDR1 SGHNT and CDR2 YYREEE come from the germline V gene (reference sequence). The V gene lost 1 base and the J gene lost 0 bases, with 4 bases spanning the gap. The DNA of the CDR3 is TGTGCCAGCAGCTTGTCCATGAACACTGAAGCTTTCTTT. The encoded protein is CASSLSMNTEAFF.

The rearrangement links TRBV14 to TRBJ2-7, with TRBD2 matching 7 bases. With V trimmed by 1 base and J by 9 bases, 15 bases remained unmatched. In germline, CDR1 is SGHDN, CDR2 FVKESK. CDR3 size: 16 residues. The CDR3: CASSQAGLVGGVGQYF. Written as DNA, the CDR3 is TGTGCCAGCAGCCAAGCCGGACTAGTTGGCGGTGTGGGGCAGTACTTC.

The chain joins TRBV2 to TRBJ2-3, with 8 bases that match TRBD2. J gave up 2 bases and V 4 bases, and 5 bases lay outside the gene matches. This CDR3 region has 15 residues. Germline CDR1 reads SNHLY; CDR2 reads FYNNEI. This chain's CDR3 is CASSGLAWTTDTQYF. Written as DNA, the CDR3 is TGTGCCAGCAGTGGACTAGCGTGGACCACAGATACGCAGTATTTT.

This chain connects TRBV6-5 to TRBJ1-2; a weak D match, TRBD1 (6 bases). The ends were cut back, 5 bases at V and 7 bases at J, with 14 bases in the middle. The CDR3 consists of 13 residues. Looked up from germline, CDR1 is MNHEY and CDR2 is SVGAGI. The CDR3 sequence: CASSNTGSAGYTF. The DNA for the CDR3 is TGTGCCAGCAGTAACACAGGGAGTGCTGGCTACACCTTC.

J is TRBJ1-5 and V is TRBV19; 8 bases are a match to TRBD1. The CDR3 is made up of 17 amino acids. CDR1 is LNHDA and CDR2 is SQIVND in the germline V gene (reference sequence). Trimming took 2 bases from V and 7 from J; bases not matched to a gene: 13. The CDR3 sequence: CASSISGAGGVLQPQHF. Written as DNA, the CDR3 is TGTGCCAGTAGTATATCCGGCGCAGGGGGCGTTTTGCAGCCCCAGCATTTT.

This clone was seen only once. The CDR3: CASSSRGGQGTEAFF. The CDR3 DNA sequence: TGTGCCAGTAGTTCCCGGGGAGGGCAGGGCACTGAAGCTTTCTTT. The gene calls are TRBV19 and TRBJ1-1; D is perhaps TRBD1 (5 bases). Trimming removed 5 bases at V and 4 bases at J, with 17 bases between. The CDR3 runs 15 residues. The germline gives CDR1 LNHDA, CDR2 SQIVND (reference sequence).

J is TRBJ1-2 and V is TRBV5-4, with 7 bases matching TRBD1. The CDR3 is 13 residues long. CDR1 and CDR2 (germline): SGHNT, YYREEE (reference sequence). V was pared by 4 bases and J by 2 bases, with 2 bases of the junction left unmatched. The CDR3 here is CASSAGQNYGYTF. In DNA, the CDR3 is TGTGCCAGCAGCGCGGGACAGAACTATGGCTACACCTTC.

The chain joins TRBV6-5 to TRBJ2-1; 11 bases map to TRBD2. Germline lookup yields CDR1 MNHEY and CDR2 SVGAGI. J was trimmed by 7 bases and V by 5 bases; bases with no gene match: 7. The CDR3 spans 15 residues. The CDR3 sequence is CASSKLAGAENEQFF. The CDR3 DNA is TGTGCCAGCAGTAAACTAGCGGGGGCGGAGAATGAGCAGTTCTTC.